This entry lists 8 T cell receptor beta chains sequenced from one sample in a study of glioma-infiltrating T cells after dendritic cell vaccination. Libraries were prepared by immunoSEQ multiplex PCR; TCRdb keeps only in-frame clonotypes and omits some of them. The table includes 75,000 to 95,000 clones, 75% to 85% detected once. Documented time point: after dendritic cell vaccination, including at tumor progression/relapse. Sequencing used blood, obtained after dendritic cell vaccination. These receptor sequences come from a human donor with glioblastoma.

The CDR3 bases are TGTGCCAGCAGTCCGGGACTAGCGGGGGGCAATGAGCAGTTCTTC. Its translation: CASSPGLAGGNEQFF. This rearrangement joins TRBV6-1 to TRBJ2-1; 15 bases agree with TRBD2. The CDR3 is 15 amino acids. J was trimmed by 6 bases and V by 5 bases; bases with no gene match: 2. CDR1 and CDR2 (germline): MNHNS, SASEGT.

The genes are TRBV6-5 and TRBJ2-7, with 10 positions matching TRBD1. The V segment lost 0 bases and the J segment 5 bases; nucleotides outside the gene matches: 7. Germline CDR1 is MNHEY and CDR2 is SVGAGI. CDR3 length: 16 residues. CDR3 loop: CASSYSMGDRGHEQYF. In nucleotides, the CDR3 is TGTGCCAGCAGTTACTCGATGGGGGACAGGGGCCACGAGCAGTACTTC.

This clone appeared a single time. The chain couples TRBV18 to TRBJ2-7; the match to TRBD1 covers 9 bases. V lost 3 bases and J lost 7; bases outside the gene matches: 10. Germline V gene data show CDR1 as KGHSH and CDR2 as LQKENI. The CDR3 consists of 15 residues. CDR3 DNA: TGTGCCAGCTCACCCGGGACAGGGCCACCGGGGGAGCAGTACGTC. It translates to CASSPGTGPPGEQYV.

V gene TRBV18 combines with J gene TRBJ2-6; D gene ambiguous. V dropped 3 bases and J dropped 1 base, with 4 bases sitting between them. There are 14 residues in the CDR3. CDR1 and CDR2 (germline): KGHSH, LQKENI. In DNA form, the CDR3 reads TGTGCCAGCTCACCGACATCTGGGGCCAACGTCCTGACTTTC. Translated: CASSPTSGANVLTF.

The chain joins TRBV7-2 to TRBJ1-6; D ambiguous. Trimming took off 1 base at V and 0 bases at J, with 4 bases between the two ends. CDR1 and CDR2 (germline): SGHTA, FQGNSA. This CDR3 region has 15 residues. CDR3 protein: CASSLESSYNSPLHF. The DNA for the CDR3 is TGTGCCAGCAGCTTAGAGAGCTCCTATAATTCACCCCTCCACTTT.

This clone showed up just once. CDR3 DNA sequence: TGTGCCTGGAGAGCGGGAGGGAATGAGCAGTTCTTC. This codes for CAWRAGGNEQFF. The V and J genes are TRBV30 and TRBJ2-1; 10 bases match TRBD2. V was clipped by 3 bases and J by 7 bases; unmatched bases: 0. Per germline, CDR1 GTSNPN and CDR2 SVGIG (reference sequence). The CDR3 spans 12 residues.

This chain uses TRBV14 with TRBJ2-7; TRBD2 matches 11 bases. Germline trimming cut 1 base from V and 3 bases from J; bases unmatched to any gene: 2. Germline V CDR1 and CDR2: SGHDN, FVKESK. This CDR3 contains 15 residues. The CDR3 nucleotides read TGTGCCAGCAGCCAAGGGGGACTAGCGGACTACGAGCAGTACGTC. It is translated as CASSQGGLADYEQYV.

This clone was recorded at least ten times. The rearrangement uses TRBV6-1 and TRBJ2-7, with 8 bases lining up with TRBD2. Trimming at V came to 4 bases and at J to 3 bases, leaving 5 bases not matched to a gene. The germline gives CDR1 MNHNS, CDR2 SASEGT. This CDR3 spans 14 amino acids. The CDR3 is CASSGSSGSYEQYV. The CDR3 bases are TGTGCCAGCAGTGGATCCAGCGGGAGCTACGAGCAGTACGTC.